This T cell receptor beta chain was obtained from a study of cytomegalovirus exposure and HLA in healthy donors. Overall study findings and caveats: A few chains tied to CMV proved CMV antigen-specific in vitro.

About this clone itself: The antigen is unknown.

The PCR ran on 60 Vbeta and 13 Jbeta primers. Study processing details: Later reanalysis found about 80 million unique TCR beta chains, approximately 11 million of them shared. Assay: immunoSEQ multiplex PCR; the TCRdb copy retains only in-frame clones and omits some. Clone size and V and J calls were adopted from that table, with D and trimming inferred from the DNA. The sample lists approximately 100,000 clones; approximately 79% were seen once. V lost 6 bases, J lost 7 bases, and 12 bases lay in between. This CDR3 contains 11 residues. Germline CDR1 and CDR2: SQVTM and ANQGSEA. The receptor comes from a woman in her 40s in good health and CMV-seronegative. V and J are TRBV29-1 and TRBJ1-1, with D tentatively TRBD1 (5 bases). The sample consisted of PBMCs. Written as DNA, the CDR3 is TGCAGCGTCCTCATCGACAGTGAAGCTTTCTTT. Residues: CSVLIDSEAFF.